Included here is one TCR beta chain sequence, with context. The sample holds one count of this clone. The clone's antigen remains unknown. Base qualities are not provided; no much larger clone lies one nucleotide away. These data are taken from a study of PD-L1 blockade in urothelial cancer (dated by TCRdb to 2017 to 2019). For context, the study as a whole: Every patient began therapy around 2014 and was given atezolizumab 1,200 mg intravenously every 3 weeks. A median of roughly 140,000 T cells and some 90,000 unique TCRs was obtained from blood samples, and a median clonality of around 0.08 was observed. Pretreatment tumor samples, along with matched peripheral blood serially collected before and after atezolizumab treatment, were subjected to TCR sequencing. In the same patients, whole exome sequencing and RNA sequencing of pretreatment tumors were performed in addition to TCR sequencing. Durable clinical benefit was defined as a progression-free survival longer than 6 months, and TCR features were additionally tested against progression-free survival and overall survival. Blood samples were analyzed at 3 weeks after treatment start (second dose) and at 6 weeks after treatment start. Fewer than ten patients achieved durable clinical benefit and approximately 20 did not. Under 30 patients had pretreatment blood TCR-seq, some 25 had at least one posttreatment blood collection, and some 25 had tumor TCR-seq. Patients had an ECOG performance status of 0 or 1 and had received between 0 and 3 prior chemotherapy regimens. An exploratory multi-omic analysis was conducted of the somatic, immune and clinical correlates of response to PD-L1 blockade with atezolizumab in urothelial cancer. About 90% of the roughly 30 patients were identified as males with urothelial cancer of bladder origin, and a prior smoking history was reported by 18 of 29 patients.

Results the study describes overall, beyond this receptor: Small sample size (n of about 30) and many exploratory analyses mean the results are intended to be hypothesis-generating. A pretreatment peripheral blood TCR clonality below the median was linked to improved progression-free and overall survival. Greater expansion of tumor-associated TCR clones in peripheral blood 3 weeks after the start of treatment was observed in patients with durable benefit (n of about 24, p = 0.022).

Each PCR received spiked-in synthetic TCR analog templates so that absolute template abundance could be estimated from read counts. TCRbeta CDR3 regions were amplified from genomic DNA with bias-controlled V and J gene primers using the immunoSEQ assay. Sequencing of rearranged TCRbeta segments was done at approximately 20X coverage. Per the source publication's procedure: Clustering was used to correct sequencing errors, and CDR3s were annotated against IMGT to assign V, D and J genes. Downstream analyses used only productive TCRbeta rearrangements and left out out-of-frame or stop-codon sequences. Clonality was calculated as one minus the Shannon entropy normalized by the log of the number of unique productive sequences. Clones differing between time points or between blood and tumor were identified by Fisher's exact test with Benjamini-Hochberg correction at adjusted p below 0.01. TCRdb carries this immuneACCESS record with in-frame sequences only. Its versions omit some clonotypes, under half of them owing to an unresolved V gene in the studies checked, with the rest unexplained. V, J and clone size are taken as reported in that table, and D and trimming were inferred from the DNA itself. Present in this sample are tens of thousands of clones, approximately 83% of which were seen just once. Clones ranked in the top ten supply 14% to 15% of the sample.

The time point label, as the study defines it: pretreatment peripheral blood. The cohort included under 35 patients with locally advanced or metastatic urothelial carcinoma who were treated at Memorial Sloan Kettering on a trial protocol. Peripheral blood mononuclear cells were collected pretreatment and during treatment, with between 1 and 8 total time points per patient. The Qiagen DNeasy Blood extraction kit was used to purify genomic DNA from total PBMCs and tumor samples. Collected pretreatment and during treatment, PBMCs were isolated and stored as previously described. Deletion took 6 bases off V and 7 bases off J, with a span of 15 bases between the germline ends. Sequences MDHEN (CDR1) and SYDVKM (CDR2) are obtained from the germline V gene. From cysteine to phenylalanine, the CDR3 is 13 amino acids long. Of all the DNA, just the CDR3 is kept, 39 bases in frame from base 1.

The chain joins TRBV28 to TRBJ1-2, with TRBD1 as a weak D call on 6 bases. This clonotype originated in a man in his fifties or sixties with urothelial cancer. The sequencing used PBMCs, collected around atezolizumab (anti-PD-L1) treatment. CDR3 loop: CASSIQGKVGYTF. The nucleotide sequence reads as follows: TGTGCCAGCAGCATTCAGGGGAAAGTTGGCTACACCTTC.